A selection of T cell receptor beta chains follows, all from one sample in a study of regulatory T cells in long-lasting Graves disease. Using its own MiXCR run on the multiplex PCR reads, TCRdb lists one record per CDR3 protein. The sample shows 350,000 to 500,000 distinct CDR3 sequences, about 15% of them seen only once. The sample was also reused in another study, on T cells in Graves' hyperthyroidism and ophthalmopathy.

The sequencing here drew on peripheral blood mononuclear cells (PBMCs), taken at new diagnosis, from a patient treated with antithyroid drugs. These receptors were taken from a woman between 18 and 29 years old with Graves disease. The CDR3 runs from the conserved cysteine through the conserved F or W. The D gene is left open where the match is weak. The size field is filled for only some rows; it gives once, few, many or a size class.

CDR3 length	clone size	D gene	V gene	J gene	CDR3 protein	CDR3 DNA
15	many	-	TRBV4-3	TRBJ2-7	CASSQDRDNLYEQYF	TGCGCCAGCAGCCAAGATCGAGACAACCTCTACGAGCAGTACTTC
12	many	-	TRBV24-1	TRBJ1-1	CATSDTNTEAFF	TGTGCCACCAGTGATACGAACACTGAAGCTTTCTTT
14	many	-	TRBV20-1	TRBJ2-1	CSALPGQINNEQFF	TGCAGTGCGTTACCGGGACAAATAAACAATGAGCAGTTCTTC
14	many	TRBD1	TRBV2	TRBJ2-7	CASSATGMGYEQYF	TGTGCCAGCAGTGCGACAGGGATGGGCTACGAGCAGTACTTC
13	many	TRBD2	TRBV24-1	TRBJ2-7	CATSQRSGDEQYF	TGTGCCACCTCTCAAAGGAGCGGGGACGAGCAGTACTTC
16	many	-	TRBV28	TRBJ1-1	CASSLRLRRTNTEAFF	TGTGCCAGCAGTTTAAGGTTACGCAGGACTAACACTGAAGCTTTCTTT
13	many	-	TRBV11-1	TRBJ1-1	CASSFFSGTEAFF	TGTGCCAGCAGCTTTTTCTCGGGCACTGAAGCTTTCTTT
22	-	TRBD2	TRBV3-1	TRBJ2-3	CASSRTSGSWVEGEGFTDTQYF	TGTGCCAGCAGTCGGACTAGCGGGAGTTGGGTCGAGGGGGAGGGATTCACAGATACGCAGTATTTT
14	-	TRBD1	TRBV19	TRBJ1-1	CASWDRGANTEAFF	TGTGCCAGTTGGGACAGGGGTGCGAACACTGAAGCTTTCTTT
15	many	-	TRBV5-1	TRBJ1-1	CASSTNGDLNTEAFF	TGCGCCAGCAGCACCAATGGGGACCTGAACACTGAAGCTTTCTTT
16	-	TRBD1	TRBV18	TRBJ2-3	CASSTRGDSSTDTQYF	TGTGCCAGCTCTACCCGAGGGGACAGTAGCACAGATACGCAGTATTTT
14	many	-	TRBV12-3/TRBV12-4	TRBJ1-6	CASRSGRNASPLHF	TGTGCCAGTCGATCGGGCAGAAATGCTTCACCCCTCCACTTT
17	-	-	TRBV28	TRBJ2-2	CASSSRVLTSNTGELFF	TGTGCCAGCAGTTCCAGGGTTTTAACCTCGAACACCGGGGAGCTGTTTTTT
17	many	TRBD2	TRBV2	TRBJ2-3	CASSDSTSGRARDTQYF	TGTGCCAGCAGTGATTCGACTAGCGGGAGGGCCCGAGATACGCAGTATTTT
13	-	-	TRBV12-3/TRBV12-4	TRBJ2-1	CASQRTDFYEQFF	TGTGCCAGCCAACGGACAGACTTCTACGAGCAGTTCTTC
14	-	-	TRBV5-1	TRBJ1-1	CASSTTDNEERAFF	TGCGCCAGCAGTACTACGGACAACGAAGAGAGGGCTTTCTTT
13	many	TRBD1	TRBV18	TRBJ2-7	CASSPGQGDEQYF	TGTGCCAGCTCACCAGGACAGGGGGACGAGCAGTACTTC
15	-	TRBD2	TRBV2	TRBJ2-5	CASSAAGGRQETQYF	TGTGCCAGCAGTGCAGCGGGAGGCCGGCAAGAGACCCAGTACTTC
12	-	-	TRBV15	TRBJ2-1	CATSRAYIEQFF	TGTGCCACCAGCAGAGCCTATATTGAGCAGTTCTTC
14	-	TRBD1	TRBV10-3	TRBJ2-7	CAITRTGAAYEQYF	TGTGCCATCACCAGGACAGGAGCTGCGTACGAGCAGTACTTC
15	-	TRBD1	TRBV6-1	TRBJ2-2	CASREQGPRTGELFF	TGTGCCAGCAGAGAACAGGGGCCGCGCACCGGGGAGCTGTTTTTT
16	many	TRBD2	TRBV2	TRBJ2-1	CASTSGGLAGFLGQFF	TGTGCCAGCACCTCGGGAGGACTAGCGGGGTTTTTGGGGCAGTTCTTC
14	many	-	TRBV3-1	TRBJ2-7	CASSQGQVSYEQYF	TGTGCCAGCAGCCAAGGACAGGTCTCCTACGAGCAGTACTTC
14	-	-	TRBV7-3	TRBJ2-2	CATRRLQNTGELFF	TGTGCCACCAGGAGGCTCCAAAACACCGGGGAGCTGTTTTTT
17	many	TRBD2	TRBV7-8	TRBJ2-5	CASSLVSGRARGETQYF	TGTGCCAGCAGCTTAGTTAGCGGGAGGGCCAGGGGAGAGACCCAGTACTTC
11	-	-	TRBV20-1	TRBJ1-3	CSASVGNTIYF	TGCAGTGCTAGCGTAGGAAACACCATATATTTT
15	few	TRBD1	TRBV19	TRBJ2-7	CASSNQGARFYEQYF	TGTGCCAGTAGTAATCAGGGGGCGAGGTTCTACGAGCAGTACTTC
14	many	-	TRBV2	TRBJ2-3	CASSSGLNADTQYF	TGTGCCAGCAGTAGTGGGCTTAACGCAGATACGCAGTATTTT
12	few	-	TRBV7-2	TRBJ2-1	CASSLVNNKQFF	TGTGCCAGCAGCTTAGTCAACAACAAGCAGTTCTTC
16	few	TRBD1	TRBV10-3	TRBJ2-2	CAISRDRGFGTGELFF	TGTGCCATCAGCCGGGACAGGGGTTTTGGCACCGGGGAGCTGTTTTTT
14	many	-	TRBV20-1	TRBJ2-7	CSATDLGATYEQYF	TGCAGTGCTACTGACTTGGGCGCAACCTACGAGCAGTACTTC
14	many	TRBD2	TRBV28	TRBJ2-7	CASSLGIAGVEQYF	TGTGCCAGCAGTTTAGGGATAGCGGGAGTTGAGCAGTACTTC
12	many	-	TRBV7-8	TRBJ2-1	CASSLPGNEQFF	TGTGCCAGCAGCTTACCGGGAAATGAGCAGTTCTTC
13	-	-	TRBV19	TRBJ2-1	CASSIGQNNEQFF	TGTGCCAGTAGTATAGGACAGAACAATGAGCAGTTCTTC
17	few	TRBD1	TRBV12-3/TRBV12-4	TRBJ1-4	CASSLKAGGLTNEKLFF	TGTGCCAGCAGTTTAAAGGCAGGGGGCCTTACTAATGAAAAACTGTTTTTT
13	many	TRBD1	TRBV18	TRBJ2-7	CASSPDRVQEQYF	TGTGCCAGCTCACCGGACAGGGTTCAAGAGCAGTACTTC
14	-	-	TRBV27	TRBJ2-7	CASSPTAAPYEQYF	TGTGCCAGCAGTCCGACAGCGGCCCCCTACGAGCAGTACTTC
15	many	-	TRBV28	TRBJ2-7	CASSSTSLLSYEQYF	TGTGCCAGCAGCTCGACCTCCCTACTGAGCTACGAGCAGTACTTC